These 7 T cell receptor beta chains share one sample of origin, sequenced in a study of post-analysis software for immune sequencing data. Study outcomes and limitations: A handful of TRBV segments were significantly more frequent in patients than in controls. TRBV5-6, TRBV5-1 and TRBV20-1 were among these segments.

The antigens these receptors bind are not known. Included in the TCR beta cDNA libraries were unique molecular identifiers. TCRdb re-derived calls from the PCR reads in MiXCR, one entry per CDR3 protein. This sample has hundreds of thousands of distinct CDR3 sequences, with 30% found just once. Material for sequencing was blood. Receptors were obtained from a girl aged 5-17 years with multiple sclerosis.

The chain combines TRBV5-1 with TRBJ2-7; 9 nucleotides align to TRBD1. Per germline, CDR1 SGHRS and CDR2 YFSETQ. J gave up 12 bases and V 3 bases, and 13 bases lay outside the gene matches. The CDR3 extends over 14 amino acids. CDR3 nucleotides: TGCGCCAGCAGCTCCGGGACAGGGCCCAAAGTTGGGTACTTC. Translated: CASSSGTGPKVGYF.

Note on this clonotype: Since the CDR3 does not end with the conserved phenylalanine or tryptophan, this likely comes from a read error. This rearrangement joins TRBV5-1 to TRBJ2-3; 7 bases match TRBD1. Germline CDR1 SGHRS, CDR2 YFSETQ. This CDR3 contains 14 residues. V was pared by 0 bases and J by 4 bases, with 2 bases of the junction left unmatched. The CDR3 here is CASSLAGTADTQYC. The CDR3 DNA follows: TGCGCCAGCAGCTTGGCTGGGACAGCAGATACGCAGTATTGT.

V gene TRBV7-2 combines with J gene TRBJ2-5, with D perhaps matching TRBD1 (5 bases). The CDR3 has 16 residues. CDR1 and CDR2 (germline): SGHTA, FQGNSA. Trimming removed 4 bases from V and 2 bases from J, with 17 bases in between. The CDR3 is CASSSQWGLQQETQYF. The CDR3 nucleotides are TGTGCCAGCAGCTCCCAGTGGGGCTTGCAACAAGAGACCCAGTACTTC.

CDR3 in amino acids: CSASTTSGRGDTQYF. In nucleotides, the CDR3 is TGCAGTGCTTCCACGACTAGCGGAAGGGGAGATACGCAGTATTTT. This chain connects TRBV20-1 to TRBJ2-3; the match to TRBD2 covers 9 bases. Looked up from germline, CDR1 is DFQATT and CDR2 is SNEGSKA (reference sequence). The CDR3 covers 15 residues. Trimming at V came to 5 bases and at J to 5 bases, leaving 11 bases not matched to a gene.

This clonotype was seen a handful of times. The chain employs TRBV20-1 and TRBJ2-1, with TRBD2 matching over 7 bases. Germline V CDR1 and CDR2: DFQATT, SNEGSKA (reference sequence). The CDR3 spans 18 residues. The junction had 19 bases not matched to a gene; V was cut back by 3 bases and J by 5 bases. The CDR3 sequence: CSASPTRGLDRRDNEQFF. The DNA of the CDR3 is TGCAGTGCTAGTCCAACACGAGGACTAGATCGGCGGGACAATGAGCAGTTCTTC.

The gene calls are TRBV7-2 and TRBJ2-1; D not certain. V was clipped by 1 base and J by 8 bases, with 15 bases between them. The CDR3 is 15 amino acids. Germline loops: CDR1 SGHTA, CDR2 FQGNSA. DNA for the CDR3: TGTGCCAGCAGCTTAGTTTGGGATCCAAGGGATGAGCAGTTCTTC. Residues: CASSLVWDPRDEQFF.

The chain employs TRBV7-2 and TRBJ2-3; the D gene could be TRBD1 or TRBD2 (6 bases each). CDR3 length equals 16 residues. V was clipped by 5 bases and J by 2 bases, with 17 bases between them. In germline, CDR1 is SGHTA, CDR2 FQGNSA. DNA of the CDR3: TGTGCCAGCAGCCCTGGGGGGCGGGGATACACAGATACGCAGTATTTT. Amino acid sequence: CASSPGGRGYTDTQYF.